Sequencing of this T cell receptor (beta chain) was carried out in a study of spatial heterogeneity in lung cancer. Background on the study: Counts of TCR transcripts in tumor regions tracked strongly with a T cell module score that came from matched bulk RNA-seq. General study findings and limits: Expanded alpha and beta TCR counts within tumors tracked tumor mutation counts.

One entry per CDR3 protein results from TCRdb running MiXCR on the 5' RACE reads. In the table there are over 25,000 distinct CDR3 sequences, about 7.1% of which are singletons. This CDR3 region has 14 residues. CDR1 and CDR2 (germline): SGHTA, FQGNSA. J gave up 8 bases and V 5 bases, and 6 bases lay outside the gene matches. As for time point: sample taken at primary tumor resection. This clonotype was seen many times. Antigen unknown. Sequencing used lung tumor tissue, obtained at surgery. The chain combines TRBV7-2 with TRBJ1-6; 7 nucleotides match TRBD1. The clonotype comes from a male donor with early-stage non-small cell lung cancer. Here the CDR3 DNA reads TGTGCCAGCAGCCTGGACAGGTCTTATTCACCCCTCCACTTT. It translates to CASSLDRSYSPLHF.